This TCR beta chain was identified in a study of chemoradiotherapy in HPV16-positive cancers. Study in general: A couple of HPV16-positive patients' cells yielded candidate HPV-specific clones and common motifs.

With regard to this clone: The antigen is unknown.

Study-wide results and caveats: Candidate HPV-specific clones and E7-related TCR motifs grew in tumor during treatment. HPV-specific T cells were functionally defined from only a couple of HPV16-positive patients.

This table comes from immunoSEQ multiplex PCR, and its TCRdb copy is limited to in-frame clones, with some not included. The sample has almost 6,000 clones; around 80% are singletons. The trim removed 4 bases at V and 7 bases at J, leaving 3 bases unmatched. Germline CDR1 is MGHRA and CDR2 is YSYEKL. This CDR3 is built from 13 residues. Repeated repertoire sampling spanned the course of chemoradiotherapy. J is TRBJ2-1 and V is TRBV4-1; 8 bases are shared with TRBD1. This clonotype was obtained from a human donor with HPV-associated anogenital cancer. Sampling took place from a patient who underwent chemoradiotherapy. This chain's CDR3 is CASSRGQGNEQFF. The CDR3 nucleotides read TGCGCCAGCAGCCGAGGACAGGGAAATGAGCAGTTCTTC.